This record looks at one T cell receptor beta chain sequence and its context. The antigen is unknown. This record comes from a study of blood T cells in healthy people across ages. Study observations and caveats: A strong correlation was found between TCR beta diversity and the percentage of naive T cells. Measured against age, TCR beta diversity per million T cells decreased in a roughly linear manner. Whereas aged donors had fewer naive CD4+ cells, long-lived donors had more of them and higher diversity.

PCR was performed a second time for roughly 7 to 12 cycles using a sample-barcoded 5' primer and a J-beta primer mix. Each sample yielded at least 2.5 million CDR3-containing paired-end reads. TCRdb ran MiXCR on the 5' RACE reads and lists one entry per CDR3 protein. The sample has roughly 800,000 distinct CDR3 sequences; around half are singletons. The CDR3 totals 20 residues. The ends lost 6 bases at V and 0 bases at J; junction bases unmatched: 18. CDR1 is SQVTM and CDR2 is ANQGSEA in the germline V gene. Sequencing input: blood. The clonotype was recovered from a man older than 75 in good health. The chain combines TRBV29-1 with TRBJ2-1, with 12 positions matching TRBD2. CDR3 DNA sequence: TGCAGCGTATTTGGCGGTAGAAGACTAGCGGGAGAGGACTCCTACAATGAGCAGTTCTTC. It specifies CSVFGGRRLAGEDSYNEQFF.